This T cell receptor beta chain was retrieved from a study of pediatric ulcerative colitis. Study-level points and caveats: Substantially fewer templates came from a couple of patients' blood samples.

Sequencing was at survey level. Method: immunoSEQ multiplex PCR; TCRdb's copy keeps in-frame clones and lacks some. The sample has 50,000 to 65,000 clones, 70% to 90% seen once. V was clipped by 5 bases and J by 2 bases, with 9 bases between them. This CDR3 comprises 14 residues. The germline V gene encodes CDR1 SGHAT and CDR2 FQDESV (reference sequence). The blood sample was taken during the colonoscopy visit. To note about this clone: No antigen is known for it.

The clonotype comes from a boy aged 5-17 years with severe ulcerative colitis. The V call is TRBV11-1, the J call TRBJ2-2; the D gene is possibly TRBD2 (7 bases). Sequencing input: blood. The CDR3 coding sequence is TGTGCCAGCAGCAGGGGGGGCAACACCGGGGAGCTGTTTTTT. This sequence encodes CASSRGGNTGELFF. The full variable domain, rest sourced from reference TRBV11-1 and TRBJ2-2, is EAEVAQSPRYKITEKSQAVAFWCDPISGHATLYWYRQILGQGPELLVQFQDESVVDDSQLPKDRFSAERLKGVDSTLKIQPAELGDSAMYLCASSRGGNTGELFFGEGSRLTVL.